A selection of T cell receptor beta chains follows, all from one sample in a study of blood T cell repertoires in COVID-19. Clones were sequenced by immunoSEQ multiplex PCR, and TCRdb holds only the in-frame ones, with some missing. The table shows fewer than 350,000 clones, with roughly 85% occurring only once. Sequencing was done on a sample of PBMCs or T cells enriched from blood (not recorded which). The receptor set was obtained from a man aged 25-40 years who had recovered from COVID-19. The CDR3 runs from the conserved cysteine through the conserved F or W. The order of the fields is J gene, D gene, CDR3 length, clone size, V gene, CDR3 DNA, CDR3 protein. The D gene is left open where the match is weak. The size entry is marked missing in some rows and otherwise reads once, few, many or a size class.

TRBJ2-2,-,14,many,TRBV5-1,TGCGCCAGCGCCCGGGACACATACACCGGGGAGCTGTTTTTT,CASARDTYTGELFF
TRBJ1-1,TRBD1,14,-,TRBV13,TGTGCCAGCAGCTTAGCCCGTTACAGGGGCCAAGCTTTCTTT,CASSLARYRGQAFF
TRBJ2-5,TRBD2,11,-,TRBV25-1,TGTGCCACCTCGGGAGGGGCTACCCAGTACTTC,CATSGGATQYF
TRBJ1-2,-,15,-,TRBV6-5,TGTGCCAGCACCGCCTACAGGCATACTAACTATGGCTACACCTTC,CASTAYRHTNYGYTF
TRBJ2-3,-,18,-,TRBV7-2,TGTGCCAGCAGCTTAATGATATCTCTAGGGGACTCCGTGGATACGCAGTATTTT,CASSLMISLGDSVDTQYF
TRBJ2-1,-,13,-,TRBV7-2,TGTGCCAGCAGCATGGGAGGTTGGAATGAGCAGTTCTTC,CASSMGGWNEQFF
TRBJ2-5,TRBD2,13,-,TRBV6-5,TGTGCCAGCAGTTCGGGGGGATCGGAGACCCAGTACTTC,CASSSGGSETQYF
TRBJ1-3,-,15,-,TRBV7-9,TGTGCCAGCACCCTGGCGGGGGGAGCCGGAAACACCATATATTTT,CASTLAGGAGNTIYF
TRBJ1-1,TRBD1,15,once,TRBV7-6,TGTGCCAGCAGCTTAGAGGTTACAGGGGACACTGAAGCTTTCTTT,CASSLEVTGDTEAFF
TRBJ1-2,-,16,-,TRBV5-4,TGTGCCAGCAGATCCTCTCTCCAGGGGAATAACTATGGCTACACCTTC,CASRSSLQGNNYGYTF